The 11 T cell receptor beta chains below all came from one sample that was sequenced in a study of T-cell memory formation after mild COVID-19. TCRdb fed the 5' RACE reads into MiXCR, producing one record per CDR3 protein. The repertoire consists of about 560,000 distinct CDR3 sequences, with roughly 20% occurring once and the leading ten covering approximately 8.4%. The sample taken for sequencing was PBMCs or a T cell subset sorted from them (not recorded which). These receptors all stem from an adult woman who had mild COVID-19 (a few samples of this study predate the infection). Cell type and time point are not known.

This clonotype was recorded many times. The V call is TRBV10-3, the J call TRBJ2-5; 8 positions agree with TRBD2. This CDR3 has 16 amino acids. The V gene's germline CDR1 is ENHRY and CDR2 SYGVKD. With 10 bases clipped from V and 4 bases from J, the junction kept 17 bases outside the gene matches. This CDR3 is CATVGGVAGTGETQYF. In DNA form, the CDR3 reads TGTGCCACCGTAGGTGGGGTAGCGGGAACCGGAGAGACCCAGTACTTC.

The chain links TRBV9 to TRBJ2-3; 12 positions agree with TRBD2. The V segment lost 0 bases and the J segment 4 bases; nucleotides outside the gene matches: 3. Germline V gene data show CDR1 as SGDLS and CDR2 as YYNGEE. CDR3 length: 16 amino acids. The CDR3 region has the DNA TGTGCCAGCAGCGTAGCTAGCGGGGGGGCTGCAGATACGCAGTATTTT. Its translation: CASSVASGGAADTQYF.

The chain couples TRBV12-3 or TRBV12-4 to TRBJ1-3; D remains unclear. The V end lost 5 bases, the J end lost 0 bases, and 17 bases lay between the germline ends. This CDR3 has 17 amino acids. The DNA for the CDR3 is TGTGCCAGCAGTCCCCGAAGGACTGAGTACTCTGGAAACACCATATATTTT. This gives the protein CASSPRRTEYSGNTIYF.

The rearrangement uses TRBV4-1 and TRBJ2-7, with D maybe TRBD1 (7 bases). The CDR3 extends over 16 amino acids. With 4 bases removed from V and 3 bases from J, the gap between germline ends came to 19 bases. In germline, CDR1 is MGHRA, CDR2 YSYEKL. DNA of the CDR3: TGCGCCAGCAGCCCCTCGAGCCAGGGGGGCGTCTACGAGCAGTACTTC. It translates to CASSPSSQGGVYEQYF.

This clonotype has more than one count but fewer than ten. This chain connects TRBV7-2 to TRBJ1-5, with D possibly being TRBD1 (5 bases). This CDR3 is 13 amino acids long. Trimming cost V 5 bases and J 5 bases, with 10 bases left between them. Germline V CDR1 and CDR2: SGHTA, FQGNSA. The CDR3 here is CASSRGPHQPQHF. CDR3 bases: TGTGCCAGCAGCCGGGGACCACATCAGCCCCAGCATTTT. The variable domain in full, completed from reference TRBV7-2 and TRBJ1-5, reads GAGVSQSPSNKVTEKGKDVELRCDPISGHTALYWYRQSLGQGLEFLIYFQGNSAPDKSGLPSDRFSAERTGGSVSTLTIQRTQQEDSAVYLCASSRGPHQPQHFGDGTRLSIL.

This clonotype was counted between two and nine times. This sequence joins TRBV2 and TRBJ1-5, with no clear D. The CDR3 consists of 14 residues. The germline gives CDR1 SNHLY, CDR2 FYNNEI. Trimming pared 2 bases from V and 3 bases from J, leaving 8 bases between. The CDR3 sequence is CASSEPWTNQPQHF. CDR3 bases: TGTGCCAGCAGTGAACCGTGGACCAATCAGCCCCAGCATTTT.

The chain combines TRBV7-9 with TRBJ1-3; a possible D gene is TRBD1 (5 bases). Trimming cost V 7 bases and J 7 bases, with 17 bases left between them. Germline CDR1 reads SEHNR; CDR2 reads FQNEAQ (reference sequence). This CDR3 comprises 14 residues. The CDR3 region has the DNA TGTGCCAGCACTTCGGCCCAGGGTAGGAACACCATATATTTT. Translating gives CASTSAQGRNTIYF.

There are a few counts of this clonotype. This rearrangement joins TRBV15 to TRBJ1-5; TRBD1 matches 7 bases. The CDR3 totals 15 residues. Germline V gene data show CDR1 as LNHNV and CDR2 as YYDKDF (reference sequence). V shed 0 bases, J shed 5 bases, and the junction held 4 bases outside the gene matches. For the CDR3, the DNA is TGTGCCACCAGCAGAGATCTTACAGGGGATCAGCCCCAGCATTTT. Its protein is CATSRDLTGDQPQHF.

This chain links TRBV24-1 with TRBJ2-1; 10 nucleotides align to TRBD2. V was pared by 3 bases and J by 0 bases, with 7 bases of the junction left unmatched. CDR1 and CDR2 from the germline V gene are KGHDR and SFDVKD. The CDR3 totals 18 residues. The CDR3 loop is CATSDQSLAGSSYNEQFF. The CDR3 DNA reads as TGTGCCACCAGTGATCAATCACTAGCGGGGAGCTCCTACAATGAGCAGTTCTTC.

The CDR3 bases are TGTGCCAGCAGCTTTCCCGGGACAGGGCTCTCCTACGAGCAGTACTTC. This sequence encodes CASSFPGTGLSYEQYF. V is TRBV7-2 and J is TRBJ2-7; 9 bases are a match to TRBD1. This CDR3 is 16 amino acids long. V was pared by 3 bases and J by 0 bases, with 6 bases of the junction left unmatched. Germline V CDR1 and CDR2: SGHTA, FQGNSA.

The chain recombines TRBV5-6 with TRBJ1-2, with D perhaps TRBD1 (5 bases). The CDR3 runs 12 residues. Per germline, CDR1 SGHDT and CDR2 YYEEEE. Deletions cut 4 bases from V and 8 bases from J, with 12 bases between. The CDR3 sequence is CASSRDTGGYTF. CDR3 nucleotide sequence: TGTGCCAGCAGCAGAGATACAGGAGGCTACACCTTC.